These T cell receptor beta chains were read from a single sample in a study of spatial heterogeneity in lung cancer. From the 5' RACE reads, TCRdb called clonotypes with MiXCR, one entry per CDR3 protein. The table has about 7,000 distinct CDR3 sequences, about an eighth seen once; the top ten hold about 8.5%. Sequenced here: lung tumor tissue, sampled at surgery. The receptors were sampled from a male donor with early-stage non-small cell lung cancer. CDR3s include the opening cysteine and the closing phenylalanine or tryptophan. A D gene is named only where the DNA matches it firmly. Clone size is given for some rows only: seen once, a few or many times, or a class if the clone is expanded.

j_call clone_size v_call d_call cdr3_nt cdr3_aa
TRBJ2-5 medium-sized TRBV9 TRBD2 TGTGCCAGCCGGCCTAGCGGGATCCGGTTCCTGGAGACCCAGTACTTC CASRPSGIRFLETQYF
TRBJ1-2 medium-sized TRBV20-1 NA TGCAGTGCTATGGACAGTTCCTATGGCTACACCTTC CSAMDSSYGYTF
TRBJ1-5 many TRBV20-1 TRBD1 TGCAGTGCTCCCAACAGGGGGCGGGGGGGTAGCAATCAGCCCCAGCATTTT CSAPNRGRGGSNQPQHF
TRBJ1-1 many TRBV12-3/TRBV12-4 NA TGTGCCAGCAGTTTCACGGGACTATTGAACACTGAAGCTTTCTTT CASSFTGLLNTEAFF
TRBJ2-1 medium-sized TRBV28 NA TGTGCCAGCAGGATGACAAACAATGAGCAGTTCTTC CASRMTNNEQFF
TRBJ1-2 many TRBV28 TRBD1 TGTGCCAGCCTCCCGGGACAGGGACCTGGCTACACCTTC CASLPGQGPGYTF
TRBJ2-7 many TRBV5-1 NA TGCGCCAGCAACTCGGGGCCGGGGTCCTCCTACGAGCAGTACTTC CASNSGPGSSYEQYF
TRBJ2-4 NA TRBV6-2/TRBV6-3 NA TGTGCCAGCAGGGCCCGAGAGATGGCCAAAAACATTCAGTACTTC CASRAREMAKNIQYF
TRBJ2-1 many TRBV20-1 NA TGCAGTGCTAGAGTGGACACACACAATGAGCAGTTCTTC CSARVDTHNEQFF
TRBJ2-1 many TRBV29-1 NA TGCAGCGTTGTATATCAGGGGTCGGGGGAGCAGTTCTTC CSVVYQGSGEQFF
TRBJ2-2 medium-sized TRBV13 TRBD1 TGTGCCAGCAGCTCCCGAGACAGGGGCACCGGGGAGCTGTTTTTT CASSSRDRGTGELFF
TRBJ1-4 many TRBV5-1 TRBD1 TGCGCCAGCAGCCCGGGGACAGGCACTAATGAAAAACTGTTTTTT CASSPGTGTNEKLFF
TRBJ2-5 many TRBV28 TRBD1 TGTGCCAGCAGTTTCCCTGGGACAGGCTACCAAGAGACCCAGTACTTC CASSFPGTGYQETQYF
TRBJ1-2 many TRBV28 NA TGTGCCAGCAGTTCCCTGGAGGGGGTTTCTAACTATGGCTACACCTTC CASSSLEGVSNYGYTF
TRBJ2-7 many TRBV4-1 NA TGCGCCAGCAGCCAAGGACCCGGGACCGGCTACGAGCAGTACTTC CASSQGPGTGYEQYF
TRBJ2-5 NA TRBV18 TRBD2 TGTGCCAGCTCACCACCCGGGACTAGAGTAGAGACCCAGTACTTC CASSPPGTRVETQYF
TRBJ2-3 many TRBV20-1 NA TGCAGTGCTAGGTTGTCCACAGATACGCAGTATTTT CSARLSTDTQYF
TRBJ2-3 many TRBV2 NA TGTGCCAGCAGCGGAGTTAGCACAGATACGCAGTATTTT CASSGVSTDTQYF
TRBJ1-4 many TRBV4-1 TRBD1 TGCGCCAGCAGCTCCCGGACAGGGGCCGAAAAACTGTTTTTT CASSSRTGAEKLFF
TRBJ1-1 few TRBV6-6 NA TGTGCCAGCGTCAGGGTAGGGGTGAGCACTGAAGCTTTCTTT CASVRVGVSTEAFF
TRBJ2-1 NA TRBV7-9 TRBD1 TGTGCCAGCAGCTTAAGGGACAGAGAGCACAATGAGCAGTTCTTC CASSLRDREHNEQFF
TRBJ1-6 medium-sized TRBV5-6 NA TGTGCCAGCAGCCAGGGACGGCCCAATTCACCCCTCCACTTT CASSQGRPNSPLHF
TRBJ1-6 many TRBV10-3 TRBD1 TGTGCCATCAGTGAGCGGGGCCTGACAGGGGTAAATTCACCCCTCCACTTT CAISERGLTGVNSPLHF
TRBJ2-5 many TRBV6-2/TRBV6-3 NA TGTGCCAGCAGTTACCACGGGCGTCAAGAGACCCAGTACTTC CASSYHGRQETQYF
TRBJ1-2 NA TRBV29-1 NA TGCAGCGTTAACCGGGACGGAGGAGGCTACACCTTC CSVNRDGGGYTF